The clone carrying this T cell receptor (beta chain) appeared a few times. As yet, its antigen is unknown. Unique molecular identifiers were incorporated into the prepared TCRbeta library. TCRdb called the PCR reads again in MiXCR, with one record for every CDR3 protein. The repertoire has about 980,000 distinct CDR3 sequences, about 31% of them found once; the top ten carry roughly 28%. The data were taken from a study of T-cell reconstitution after alpha-beta-depleted transplantation in children. General observations from the study: After one year, T-cell counts and TCRbeta diversity mostly came from new T cells. Expanded graft clones, several hundred of them, were reportedly the source of alpha-beta T cells about two months after transplant. Some patients showed high day-60 TCRbeta diversity, which derived from surviving recipient T cells and thymic progenitors.

Deletions cut 3 bases from V and 0 bases from J, with 14 bases between. The CDR3 has 16 residues. The germline CDR1 and CDR2 sequences are KGHDR and SFDVKD. The source is a boy younger than two who had a stem cell transplant for SCID, so the T cells may come from the graft donor. The sample here was PBMCs, mostly from graft donor cells, taken 360 days after TCRalphabeta/CD19-depleted stem cell transplant. J is TRBJ2-7 and V is TRBV24-1, with D possibly called TRBD1 or TRBD2 (5 bases each). CDR3 loop: CATSDRAPGTSYEQYF. The CDR3, as DNA: TGTGCCACCAGTGATCGGGCCCCCGGGACCTCCTACGAGCAGTACTTC.